This T cell receptor (beta chain) was profiled in a study of PD-1 and CTLA-4 blockade in melanoma. Germline CDR1 reads SGDLS; CDR2 reads YYNGEE. Trimming at V came to 4 bases and at J to 1 base, leaving 11 bases not matched to a gene. The CDR3 consists of 16 residues. Repertoires were generated with immunoSEQ multiplex PCR, while TCRdb's copy carries only in-frame clones and drops some. The sample consists of about 32,000 clones, approximately 90% of them appearing once. By sample fraction, this clone is medium-sized. This sequence originates from a human donor with melanoma. This specimen was CD8+ T cells from peripheral blood, taken from a patient given anti-PD-1 treatment. The rearrangement joins TRBV9 to TRBJ2-7; 7 nucleotides align to TRBD1. CDR3 nucleotides: TGTGCCAGCAGCTCCCCTTCCGGGACAGAGTCCTACGAGCAGTACTTC. This codes for CASSSPSGTESYEQYF.